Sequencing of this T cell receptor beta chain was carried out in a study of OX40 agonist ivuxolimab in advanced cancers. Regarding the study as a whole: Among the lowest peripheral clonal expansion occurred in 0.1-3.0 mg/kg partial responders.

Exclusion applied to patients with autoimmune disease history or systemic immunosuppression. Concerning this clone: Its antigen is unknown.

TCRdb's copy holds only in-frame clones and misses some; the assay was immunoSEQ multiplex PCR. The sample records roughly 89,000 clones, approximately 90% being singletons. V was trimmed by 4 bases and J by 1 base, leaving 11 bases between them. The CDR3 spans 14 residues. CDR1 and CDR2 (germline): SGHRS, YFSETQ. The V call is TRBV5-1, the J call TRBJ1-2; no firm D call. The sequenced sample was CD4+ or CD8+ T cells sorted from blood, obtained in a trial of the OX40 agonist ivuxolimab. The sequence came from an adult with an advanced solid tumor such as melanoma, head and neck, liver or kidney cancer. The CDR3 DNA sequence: TGCGCCAGCAGCCCCCGGACCATTAACTATGGCTACACCTTC. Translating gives CASSPRTINYGYTF.